These 6 T cell receptor beta chains came from one sample sequenced in a study of blood T cell repertoires in COVID-19. The data were produced by immunoSEQ multiplex PCR, yet TCRdb's version contains in-frame clones alone and is incomplete. The sample lists around 400,000 clones; roughly four fifths were seen once. Sequenced sample: PBMCs or T cells enriched from blood (not recorded which). Source of these receptors: a woman aged 45-59 years who had recovered from COVID-19.

The chain uses TRBV3-1 (or the pseudogene TRBV3-2) and TRBJ1-3, with TRBD1 matching 8 bases. V lost 1 base to trimming and J lost 1 base; unmatched junction nucleotides: 6. Per germline, CDR1 LGHDT and CDR2 YNNKEL (reference sequence). The CDR3 sequence is 17 residues long. The CDR3 is CASSQGPGGASGNTIYF. The CDR3 coding sequence is TGTGCCAGCAGCCAAGGGCCAGGGGGCGCTTCTGGAAACACCATATATTTT.

The chain uses TRBV6-5 and TRBJ1-4; no reliable D call. This CDR3 spans 13 amino acids. V lost 2 bases and J lost 6, with 7 bases in between. Looked up from germline, CDR1 is MNHEY and CDR2 is SVGAGI. The CDR3 sequence: CASSYAGDEKLFF. DNA for the CDR3: TGTGCCAGCAGTTACGCGGGAGATGAAAAACTGTTTTTT.

V and J are TRBV6-2 or TRBV6-3 and TRBJ1-6, with 9 bases matching TRBD1. Germline-derived CDR1 and CDR2 are MNHEY and SVGEGT. V was clipped by 5 bases and J by 18 bases; unmatched bases: 5. There are 11 residues in the CDR3. The CDR3 DNA follows: TGTGCCAGCAGTACGGGGACAGGGCCCCACTTT. It is translated as CASSTGTGPHF.

V gene TRBV28 combines with J gene TRBJ1-1, with D uncertain. Germline V gene sequence: CDR1 MDHEN, CDR2 SYDVKM. V dropped 5 bases and J dropped 1 base, with 2 bases sitting between them. This CDR3 is 11 amino acids long. The DNA for the CDR3 is TGTGCCAGCAGTCAGAACACTGAAGCTTTCTTT. It specifies CASSQNTEAFF.

CDR3 protein: CASSEPLGVNEKLFF. The CDR3 DNA reads as TGTGCCAGCAGTGAGCCGTTGGGAGTGAATGAAAAACTGTTTTTT. The chain joins TRBV2 to TRBJ1-4; no firm D call. CDR1 SNHLY and CDR2 FYNNEI come from the germline V gene. The V end was cut by 3 bases, the J end by 5 bases, with 13 bases between. The CDR3 covers 15 residues.

The rearrangement joins TRBV1 to TRBJ2-3; the listed D gene, TRBD1, was not tested against the DNA. TRBV1 is marked as a pseudogene. This CDR3 contains 14 residues. The CDR3 DNA reads TGCATAGGGACAGGACACCCTAGCACAGATACGCAGTATTTT. Protein sequence: CIGTGHPSTDTQYF.